This TCR beta chain was recorded in a study of T cell repertoires in cytomegalovirus infection (dated by TCRdb to between 2018 and 2021). A note on the overall study: Donor HLA type was relevant to the analysis, because carriage of CMV infection together with the matching HLA type was indicated by public TCR beta signatures. Study-wide findings and limitations: Cumulative frequency of public TCR beta family members discriminated carriers of CMV infection plus the relevant HLA type in this cohort and an independent approximately 360-donor cohort. In the ex vivo response, HLA-C-restricted CMV-specific TCR beta clonotypes were dominant, and in two of eight donors the single most frequent clonotype came from this HLA-C-restricted group.

Sequencing took place on an Illumina HiSeq 1500. Using fastp at Q25 and MiXCR, TCRdb reprocessed the public reads and kept productive beta chains. When rows share a CDR3 protein, they turn into one entry using the most common DNA and genes. Present in this sample are 290,000 or so distinct CDR3 sequences, 9.6% of which were seen just once. Clones ranked in the top ten supply approximately 2.4% of the sample. In the germline V gene (reference sequence), CDR1 corresponds to DFQATT and CDR2 to SNEGSKA. Ends trimmed: V by 1 base, J by 0 bases; bases unmatched to a gene: 5. The CDR3 sequence holds 15 residues, the cysteine and phenylalanine included. The entry retains the CDR3 DNA only, 45 bases that are in frame from base 1. About this clonotype: The specificity of this receptor is unknown. No clone much larger than this one lies a single base away; base qualities are absent.

This receptor was taken from a human donor in good health (CMV status not recorded). Some clones in this sample may be carry-over from other donors' samples. Recombination joined TRBV20-1 with TRBJ1-1; 7 middle bases align to TRBD1. The specimen was PBMCs. Here is the DNA: TGCAGTGCTAGAGCTTACAGGGGATTGAACACTGAAGCTTTCTTT. It codes for CSARAYRGLNTEAFF.